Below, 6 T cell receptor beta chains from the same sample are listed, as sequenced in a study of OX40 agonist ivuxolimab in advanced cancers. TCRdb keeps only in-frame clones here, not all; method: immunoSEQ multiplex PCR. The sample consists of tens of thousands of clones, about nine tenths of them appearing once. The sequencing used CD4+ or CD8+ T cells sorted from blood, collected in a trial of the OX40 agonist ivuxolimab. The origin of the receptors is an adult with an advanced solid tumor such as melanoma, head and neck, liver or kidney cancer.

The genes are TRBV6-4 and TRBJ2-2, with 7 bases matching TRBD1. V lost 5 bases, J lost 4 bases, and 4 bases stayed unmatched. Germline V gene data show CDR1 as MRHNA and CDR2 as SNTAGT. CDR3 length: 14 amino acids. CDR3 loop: CASSKDRRTGELFF. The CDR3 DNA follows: TGTGCCAGCAGTAAGGACAGGCGCACCGGGGAGCTGTTTTTT.

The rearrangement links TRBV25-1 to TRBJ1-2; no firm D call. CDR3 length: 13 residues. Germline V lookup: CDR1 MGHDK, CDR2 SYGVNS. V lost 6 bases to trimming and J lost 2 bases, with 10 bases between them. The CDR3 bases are TGTGCCAGCAGGGACCCGGTAAACTATGGCTACACCTTC. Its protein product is CASRDPVNYGYTF.

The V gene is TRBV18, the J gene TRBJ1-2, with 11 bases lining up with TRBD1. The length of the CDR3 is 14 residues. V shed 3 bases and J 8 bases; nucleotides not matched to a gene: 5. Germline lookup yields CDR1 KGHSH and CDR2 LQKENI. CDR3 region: CASSPRTGGEGYTF. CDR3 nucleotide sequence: TGTGCCAGCTCACCCCGGACAGGGGGCGAGGGCTACACCTTC.

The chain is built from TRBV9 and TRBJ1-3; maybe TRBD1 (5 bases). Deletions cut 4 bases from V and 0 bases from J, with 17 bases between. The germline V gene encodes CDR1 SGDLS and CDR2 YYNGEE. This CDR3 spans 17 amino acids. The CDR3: CASSLLNWGDSGNTIYF. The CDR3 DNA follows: TGTGCCAGCAGCCTCTTAAACTGGGGGGACTCTGGAAACACCATATATTTT.

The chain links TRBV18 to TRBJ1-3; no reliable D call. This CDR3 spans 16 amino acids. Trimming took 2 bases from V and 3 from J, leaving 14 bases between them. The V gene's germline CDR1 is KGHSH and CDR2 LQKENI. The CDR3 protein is CASSPEWEDSGNTIYF. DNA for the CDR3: TGTGCCAGCTCACCAGAATGGGAAGATAGTGGAAACACCATATATTTT.

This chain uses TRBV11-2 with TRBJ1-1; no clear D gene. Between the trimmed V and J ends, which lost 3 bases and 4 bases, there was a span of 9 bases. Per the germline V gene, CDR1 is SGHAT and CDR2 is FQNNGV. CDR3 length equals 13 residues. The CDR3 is CASSLVVGTEAFF. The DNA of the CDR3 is TGTGCCAGCAGCTTGGTGGTAGGCACTGAAGCTTTCTTT.